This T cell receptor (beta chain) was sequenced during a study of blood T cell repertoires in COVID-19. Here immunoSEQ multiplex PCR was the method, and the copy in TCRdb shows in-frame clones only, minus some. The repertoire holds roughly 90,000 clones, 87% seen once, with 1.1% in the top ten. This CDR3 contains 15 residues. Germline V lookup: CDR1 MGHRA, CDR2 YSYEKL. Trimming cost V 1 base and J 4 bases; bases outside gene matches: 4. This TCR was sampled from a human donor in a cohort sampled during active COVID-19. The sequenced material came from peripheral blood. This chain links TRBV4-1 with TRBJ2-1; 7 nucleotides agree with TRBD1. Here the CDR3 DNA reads TGCGCCAGCAGCCAAGCCGGGACAGAATACAATGAGCAGTTCTTC. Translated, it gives CASSQAGTEYNEQFF.